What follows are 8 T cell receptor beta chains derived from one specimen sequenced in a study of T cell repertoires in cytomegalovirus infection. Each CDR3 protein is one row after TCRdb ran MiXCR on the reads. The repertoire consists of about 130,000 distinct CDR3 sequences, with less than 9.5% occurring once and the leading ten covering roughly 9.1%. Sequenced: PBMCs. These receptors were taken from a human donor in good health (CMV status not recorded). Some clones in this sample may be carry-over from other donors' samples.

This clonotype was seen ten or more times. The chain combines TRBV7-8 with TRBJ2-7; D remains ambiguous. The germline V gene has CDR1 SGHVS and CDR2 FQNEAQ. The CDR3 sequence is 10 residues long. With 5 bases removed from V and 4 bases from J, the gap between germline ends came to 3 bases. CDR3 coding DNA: TGTGCCAGCAGCGCATACGAGCAGTACTTC. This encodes CASSAYEQYF.

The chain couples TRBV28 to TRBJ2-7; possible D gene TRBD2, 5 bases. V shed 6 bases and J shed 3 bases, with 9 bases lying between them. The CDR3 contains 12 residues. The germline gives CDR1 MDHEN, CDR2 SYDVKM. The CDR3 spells CASSTGNYEQYF. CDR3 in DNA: TGTGCCAGCAGCACCGGGAACTACGAGCAGTACTTC.

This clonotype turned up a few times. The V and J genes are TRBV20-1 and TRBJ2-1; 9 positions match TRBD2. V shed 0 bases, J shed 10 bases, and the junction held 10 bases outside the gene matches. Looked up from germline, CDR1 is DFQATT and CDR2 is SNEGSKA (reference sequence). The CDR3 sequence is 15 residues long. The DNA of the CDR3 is TGCAGTGCTAGAGATCGGCGGGGGGGCTCGGGCGAGCAGTTCTTC. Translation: CSARDRRGGSGEQFF.

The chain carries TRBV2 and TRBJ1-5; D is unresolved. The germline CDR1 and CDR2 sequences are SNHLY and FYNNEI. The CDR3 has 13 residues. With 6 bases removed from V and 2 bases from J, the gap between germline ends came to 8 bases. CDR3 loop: CASRKGGNQPQHF. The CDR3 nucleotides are TGTGCCAGCAGGAAGGGTGGCAATCAGCCCCAGCATTTT.

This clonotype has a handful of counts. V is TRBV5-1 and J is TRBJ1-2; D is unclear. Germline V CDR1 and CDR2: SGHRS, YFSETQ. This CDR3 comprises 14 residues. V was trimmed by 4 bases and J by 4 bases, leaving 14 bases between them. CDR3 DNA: TGCGCCAGCAGCCCCCCGGCGAACTCCTATGGCTACACCTTC. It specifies CASSPPANSYGYTF.

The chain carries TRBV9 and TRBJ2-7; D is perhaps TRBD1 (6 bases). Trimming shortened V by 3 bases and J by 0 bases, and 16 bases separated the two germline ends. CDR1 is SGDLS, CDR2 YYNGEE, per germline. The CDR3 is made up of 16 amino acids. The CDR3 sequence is CASSGTGPSSSYEQYF. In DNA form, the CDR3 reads TGTGCCAGCAGCGGAACAGGGCCGTCGAGCTCCTACGAGCAGTACTTC. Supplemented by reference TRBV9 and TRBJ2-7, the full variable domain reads DSGVTQTPKHLITATGQRVTLRCSPRSGDLSVYWYQQSLDQGLQFLIQYYNGEERAKGNILERFSAQQFPDLHSELNLSSLELGDSALYFCASSGTGPSSSYEQYFGPGTRLTVT.

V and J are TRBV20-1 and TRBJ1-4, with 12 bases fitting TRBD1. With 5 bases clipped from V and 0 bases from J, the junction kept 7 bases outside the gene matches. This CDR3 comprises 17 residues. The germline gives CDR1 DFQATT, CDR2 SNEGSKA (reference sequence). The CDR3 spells CSALPGTGGTTNEKLFF. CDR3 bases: TGCAGTGCTTTGCCCGGGACAGGGGGCACAACTAATGAAAAACTGTTTTTT.

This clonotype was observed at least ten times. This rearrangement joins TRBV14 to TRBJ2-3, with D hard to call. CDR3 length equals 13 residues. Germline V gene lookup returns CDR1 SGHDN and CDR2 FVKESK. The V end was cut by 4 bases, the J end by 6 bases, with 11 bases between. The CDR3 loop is CASSLERGDTQYF. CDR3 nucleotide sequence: TGTGCCAGCAGCCTGGAGAGAGGCGATACGCAGTATTTT.